The rows below give T cell receptor beta chains drawn from one sample of a study of cytomegalovirus exposure and HLA in healthy donors. Profiling relied on immunoSEQ multiplex PCR, and the TCRdb table lists in-frame clones only, not all of them. The sample has over 80,000 clones; roughly 63% are singletons. The specimen sequenced was PBMCs. These receptors all stem from a boy aged 10-17 years in good health and CMV-seropositive. Each CDR3 is given with its conserved first and last residue. A D gene is named only where the DNA matches it firmly. Rows may omit the clone size; those that give it use once, few, many or a size class.

d_call j_call clone_size v_call cdr3_aa cdr3_nt
. TRBJ1-5 once TRBV28 CASSQPGGFQPQHF TGTGCCAGCAGTCAACCGGGGGGTTTCCAGCCCCAGCATTTT
. TRBJ1-3 few TRBV7-9 CASSLGPQGFWNTIYF TGTGCCAGCAGCTTGGGACCCCAGGGGTTCTGGAACACCATATATTTT
TRBD1 TRBJ2-7 . TRBV5-1 CASSITGTGGGYEQYF TGCGCCAGCAGCATTACCGGGACAGGGGGCGGCTACGAGCAGTACTTC
. TRBJ2-5 . TRBV5-6 CASSLAGGETQYF TGTGCCAGCAGCTTGGCAGGGGGGGAGACCCAGTACTTC
. TRBJ2-2 . TRBV2 CALQGNTGELFF TGTGCCTTACAGGGGAACACCGGGGAGCTGTTTTTT
. TRBJ2-7 . TRBV10-2 CASWAGPYEQYF TGCGCCAGCTGGGCAGGGCCCTACGAGCAGTACTTC
. TRBJ1-2 . TRBV5-4 CASSLVQGLFTDGYTF TGTGCCAGCAGCTTGGTACAGGGTCTCTTCACGGATGGCTACACCTTC
. TRBJ1-4 . TRBV30 CAWSVTADEKLFF TGTGCCTGGAGTGTAACAGCAGATGAAAAACTGTTTTTT
TRBD1 TRBJ1-5 . TRBV27 CASSFGTGGNQPQHF TGTGCCAGCAGTTTTGGGACAGGGGGTAATCAGCCCCAGCATTTT
TRBD2 TRBJ2-3 . TRBV2 CASSEALLAGGRTDTQYF TGTGCCAGCAGTGAAGCGCTTCTAGCGGGGGGGCGTACAGATACGCAGTATTTT
. TRBJ2-7 few TRBV30 CASSGTSEQYF TGTGCCAGCTCCGGGACAAGCGAGCAGTACTTC
. TRBJ2-1 . TRBV5-4 CASSFVENEQFF TGTGCCAGCAGCTTCGTGGAGAATGAGCAGTTCTTC
TRBD1 TRBJ1-1 . TRBV19 CASSMPRQGNTEAFF TGTGCCAGTAGTATGCCGAGACAGGGGAACACTGAAGCTTTCTTT
. TRBJ1-6 . TRBV2 CASSDYINSPLHF TGTGCCAGCAGTGACTATATTAATTCACCCCTCCACTTT
. TRBJ2-7 . TRBV9 CASSVRTTSYEQYF TGTGCCAGCAGCGTCAGGACAACCTCCTACGAGCAGTACTTC
TRBD2 TRBJ2-1 . TRBV6-4 CASSERQAGGNEQFF TGTGCCAGCAGTGAGCGTCAGGCGGGGGGCAATGAGCAGTTCTTC
TRBD1 TRBJ1-1 . TRBV6-5 CASSYRLTGLGTEAFF TGTGCCAGCAGTTACCGCCTGACAGGGCTCGGGACTGAAGCTTTCTTT
TRBD2 TRBJ2-7 . TRBV28 CASSFQREAAGYEQYF TGTGCCAGCAGTTTCCAGCGGGAGGCCGCAGGTTACGAGCAGTACTTC
. TRBJ2-6 . TRBV7-3 CASSLADSISSGANVLTF TGTGCCAGCAGCTTAGCCGACTCAATTTCATCTGGGGCCAACGTCCTGACTTTC
TRBD1 TRBJ1-1 few TRBV5-6 CASSLFFGQENTEAFF TGTGCCAGCAGCTTGTTCTTTGGACAGGAGAACACTGAAGCTTTCTTT
. TRBJ1-6 . TRBV15 CATSYGPSYNSPLHF TGTGCCACCTCCTATGGGCCCTCCTATAATTCACCCCTCCACTTT
TRBD2 TRBJ2-7 few TRBV4-3 CASSQRRGAGDGYEQYF TGCGCCAGCAGCCAGAGAAGAGGGGCGGGAGATGGTTACGAGCAGTACTTC
. TRBJ2-7 few TRBV6-5 CASSYAPADVYEQYF TGTGCCAGCAGTTACGCTCCAGCGGACGTCTACGAGCAGTACTTC
TRBD1 TRBJ2-7 . TRBV30 CAWRKTGGEQYF TGTGCCTGGAGAAAGACAGGGGGAGAGCAGTACTTC
. TRBJ2-1 . TRBV12-5 CASGLPGSYNEQFF TGTGCTAGTGGACTCCCGGGATCCTACAATGAGCAGTTCTTC
. TRBJ2-7 . TRBV27 CASKRLSRSYEQYF TGTGCCAGTAAAAGACTCTCAAGGTCATACGAGCAGTACTTC
. TRBJ2-1 . TRBV4-1 CASSRGGPLNEQFF TGCGCCAGCAGCCGGGGGGGCCCGCTCAATGAGCAGTTCTTC
TRBD1 TRBJ1-5 . TRBV7-2 CASSVTGANQPQHF TGTGCCAGCAGCGTGACAGGGGCCAATCAGCCCCAGCATTTT
. TRBJ1-2 . TRBV7-9 CASSVQNRGGDGYTF TGTGCCAGCAGCGTGCAGAATAGGGGAGGGGACGGCTACACCTTC
TRBD1 TRBJ1-6 . TRBV4-2 CASSQVSGQGVNSPLHF TGTGCCAGCAGCCAAGTTAGCGGACAGGGGGTTAATTCACCCCTCCACTTT
. TRBJ1-1 . TRBV5-1 CASSLIGDTEAFF TGCGCCAGCAGCTTGATCGGGGACACTGAAGCTTTCTTT
. TRBJ2-5 . TRBV6-6 CASSYRTEETQYF TGTGCCAGCAGTTATCGGACAGAAGAGACCCAGTACTTC
. TRBJ1-2 once TRBV12-5 CASGSRTGKDYGYTF TGTGCTAGTGGTTCGAGGACGGGGAAGGACTATGGCTACACCTTC
TRBD2 TRBJ2-7 . TRBV5-1 CASSFFPVRESSYEQYF TGCGCCAGCAGCTTCTTTCCTGTGCGGGAGAGCTCCTACGAGCAGTACTTC
TRBD1 TRBJ2-7 . TRBV15 CATSRDLGQGVHEQYF TGTGCCACCAGCAGAGATTTGGGACAGGGAGTACACGAGCAGTACTTC
TRBD2 TRBJ2-5 . TRBV7-6 CASSQGAGPASKTQYF TGTGCCAGCAGCCAAGGAGCGGGACCTGCATCGAAGACCCAGTACTTC
TRBD1 TRBJ2-7 . TRBV4-1 CASSREGTGSSYEQYF TGCGCCAGCAGCCGAGAAGGGACAGGGAGCTCTTACGAGCAGTACTTC
. TRBJ1-1 few TRBV7-6 CASSFGLLNTEAFF TGTGCCAGCAGCTTCGGACTGTTGAACACTGAAGCTTTCTTT
. TRBJ1-4 . TRBV29-1 CSVDTDEKLFF TGCAGCGTTGATACAGATGAAAAACTGTTTTTT
TRBD2 TRBJ2-5 few TRBV6-6 CASSYLAGKETQYF TGTGCCAGCAGTTACCTAGCGGGTAAAGAGACCCAGTACTTC
. TRBJ2-3 few TRBV5-6 CASSSVSAPGAQYF TGTGCCAGCAGTTCGGTATCCGCACCGGGAGCGCAGTATTTT
TRBD1 TRBJ2-3 few TRBV5-1 CASSPGTVTDTQYF TGCGCCAGCAGCCCCGGGACAGTCACAGATACGCAGTATTTT
. TRBJ2-7 . TRBV7-2 CASSFGGTYGYEQYF TGTGCCAGCAGCTTTGGGGGCACTTACGGCTACGAGCAGTACTTC
. TRBJ2-2 . TRBV7-3 CASSSRTANTGELFF TGTGCCAGCAGCTCCCGGACAGCTAACACCGGGGAGCTGTTTTTT
TRBD1 TRBJ2-2 . TRBV27 CASRSQGVTGELFF TGTGCCAGCAGATCACAGGGGGTAACCGGGGAGCTGTTTTTT
. TRBJ2-1 few TRBV9 CASSVGLVDYNEQFF TGTGCCAGCAGCGTAGGACTAGTGGATTACAATGAGCAGTTCTTC
TRBD2 TRBJ2-3 . TRBV7-9 CASSLGGAGTDTQYF TGTGCCAGCAGCCTCGGGGGGGCCGGCACAGATACGCAGTATTTT
. TRBJ2-3 . TRBV5-6 CASSLDSGVQVDTQYF TGTGCCAGCAGCTTGGACTCGGGGGTCCAGGTGGATACGCAGTATTTT
. TRBJ2-3 . TRBV20-1 CSARSTDTQYF TGCAGTGCGAGGAGCACAGATACGCAGTATTTT
. TRBJ1-1 medium-sized TRBV7-6 CAQPGFPKNTEAFF TGTGCCCAGCCGGGATTCCCGAAGAACACTGAAGCTTTCTTT
TRBD1 TRBJ1-5 . TRBV27 CASRGDRGKSQPQHF TGTGCCAGCAGGGGGGACAGGGGTAAAAGTCAGCCCCAGCATTTT
TRBD2 TRBJ2-5 once TRBV18 CASSPALAGVQETQYF TGTGCCAGCTCACCAGCACTAGCGGGAGTCCAAGAGACCCAGTACTTC
. TRBJ2-2 . TRBV14 CASSQVRGIGNTGELFF TGTGCCAGCAGCCAAGTTAGGGGAATCGGGAACACCGGGGAGCTGTTTTTT